This T cell receptor (beta chain) stems from a study of blood T cell repertoires in COVID-19. Study-wide context: T cells, B-cell-depleted T cells, or PBMCs provided the cDNA or gDNA that served as material.

The CDR3 length is 14 residues. V dropped 7 bases and J dropped 0 bases, with 12 bases sitting between them. The germline V gene has CDR1 SNHLY and CDR2 FYNNEI. The table came from immunoSEQ multiplex PCR; TCRdb's copy has only in-frame clones and leaves some out. Altogether a few hundred thousand clones are present, roughly 86% being singletons, with the ten largest covering 1.3%. A few counts support this clone. The V and J genes are TRBV2 and TRBJ1-1, with D maybe TRBD1 (5 bases). The origin of this receptor is a man younger than 40 who had recovered from COVID-19. Sequencing input: PBMCs or T cells enriched from blood (not recorded which). CDR3 sequence reads: CASTWGGLNTEAFF. The DNA for the CDR3 is TGTGCCAGCACCTGGGGGGGACTGAACACTGAAGCTTTCTTT.